The next 24 T cell receptor beta chains were all read from a single sample in a study of OX40 agonist ivuxolimab in advanced cancers. Assay: immunoSEQ multiplex PCR; the TCRdb copy retains only in-frame clones and omits some. The sample yields around 82,000 clones, around nine tenths seen once. The source material was CD4+ or CD8+ T cells sorted from blood, sampled in a trial of the OX40 agonist ivuxolimab. These receptors were collected from an adult with an advanced solid tumor such as melanoma, head and neck, liver or kidney cancer.

The chain recombines TRBV5-1 with TRBJ2-1; D uncertain. There are 15 residues in the CDR3. Germline lookup yields CDR1 SGHRS and CDR2 YFSETQ. V gave up 0 bases and J gave up 0 bases, with 7 bases separating them. The CDR3 region is CASSLGGYSYNEQFF. CDR3 DNA: TGCGCCAGCAGCTTGGGCGGTTACTCCTACAATGAGCAGTTCTTC.

The rearrangement links TRBV14 to TRBJ2-3; TRBD1 agrees at 8 bases. Germline V gene lookup returns CDR1 SGHDN and CDR2 FVKESK. Germline trimming cut 0 bases from V and 5 bases from J; bases unmatched to any gene: 10. The CDR3 contains 17 residues. Written as DNA, the CDR3 is TGTGCCAGCAGCCAAGATATAGGACAGGGACTTTTAGATACGCAGTATTTT. Translated, it gives CASSQDIGQGLLDTQYF.

The chain couples TRBV6-6 to TRBJ2-2, with D possibly matching TRBD1 (8 bases). The CDR3 contains 16 residues. Germline CDR1 and CDR2: MNHNY and SVGAGI (reference sequence). V lost 7 bases and J lost 2, with 17 bases in between. CDR3 in DNA: TGTGCCAGCACACCAAACAGGGGGGGAAACACCGGGGAGCTGTTTTTT. This encodes CASTPNRGGNTGELFF.

The V gene is TRBV7-9, the J gene TRBJ1-4; no definite D call. Germline CDR1 is SEHNR and CDR2 is FQNEAQ (reference sequence). Trimming took off 5 bases at V and 8 bases at J, with 15 bases between the two ends. CDR3 size: 14 residues. CDR3 bases: TGTGCCAGCAGCCCGGGCCCAGCGAGGGAAAAACTGTTTTTT. Its protein product is CASSPGPAREKLFF.

The chain has TRBV6-1 and TRBJ1-5; D might be TRBD1 (6 bases). Germline V gene sequence: CDR1 MNHNS, CDR2 SASEGT. The germline V and J ends were trimmed by 11 bases and 1 base, with 12 bases remaining between them. This CDR3 is built from 13 residues. Written as DNA, the CDR3 is TGTGCCGGGGGGCTAGAGAGCAATCAGCCCCAGCATTTT. It codes for CAGGLESNQPQHF.

This chain uses TRBV4-1 with TRBJ1-6; D unresolved. V shed 0 bases and J shed 3 bases, with 6 bases lying between them. CDR3 size: 15 residues. Germline lookup yields CDR1 MGHRA and CDR2 YSYEKL. The CDR3, as DNA: TGCGCCAGCAGCCAAGAGTACAGCTATAATTCACCCCTCCACTTT. It codes for CASSQEYSYNSPLHF.

V and J are TRBV6-5 and TRBJ2-7; TRBD2 matches at 8 bases. The CDR3 totals 14 residues. The trim removed 4 bases at V and 2 bases at J, leaving 4 bases unmatched. Per germline, CDR1 MNHEY and CDR2 SVGAGI. The chain's CDR3 is CASSSPAGAYEQYF. DNA of the CDR3: TGTGCCAGCAGTTCCCCAGCGGGAGCCTACGAGCAGTACTTC.

The V call is TRBV5-1, the J call TRBJ1-1; the match to TRBD1 covers 8 bases. V shed 3 bases, J shed 0 bases, and the junction held 7 bases outside the gene matches. Germline loops: CDR1 SGHRS, CDR2 YFSETQ. This CDR3 contains 16 residues. The CDR3 coding sequence is TGCGCCAGCAGCTCCCCCCGGGACAGGATGAACACTGAAGCTTTCTTT. It specifies CASSSPRDRMNTEAFF.

This chain joins TRBV2 and TRBJ2-7; the D is unclear. The CDR3 is 12 amino acids. Germline CDR1 reads SNHLY; CDR2 reads FYNNEI. V was pared by 6 bases and J by 0 bases, with 6 bases between. The CDR3 bases are TGTGCCAGCAGGGGAAACTCCTACGAGCAGTACTTC. Protein product: CASRGNSYEQYF.

This chain joins TRBV11-3 and TRBJ2-5; D possibly corresponds to TRBD1 (5 bases). The germline V gene encodes CDR1 SGHNT and CDR2 YENEEA. Trimming took off 4 bases at V and 5 bases at J, with 11 bases between the two ends. This CDR3 is 13 amino acids long. CDR3 region: CASSSEGAETQYF. The CDR3 coding sequence is TGTGCCAGCAGCTCCGAAGGGGCCGAGACCCAGTACTTC.

V usage is TRBV28 and J usage is TRBJ1-1; D is possibly TRBD1 (5 bases). The V end was cut by 9 bases, the J end by 0 bases, with 17 bases between. Germline V gene sequence: CDR1 MDHEN, CDR2 SYDVKM. The CDR3 has 15 residues. The CDR3 DNA follows: TGTGCCAGTCAGGGAAGCGACGTTATGAACACTGAAGCTTTCTTT. Encoded protein: CASQGSDVMNTEAFF. Using reference TRBV28 and TRBJ1-1 for the parts outside the CDR3, the full variable domain is DVKVTQSSRYLVKRTGEKVFLECVQDMDHENMFWYRQDPGLGLRLIYFSYDVKMKEKGDIPEGYSVSREKKERFSLILESASTNQTSMYLCASQGSDVMNTEAFFGQGTRLTVV.

This clone was seen once. This CDR3 reads CASSQVSGINTEAFF. The CDR3 region has the DNA TGCGCCAGCAGCCAAGTTTCAGGGATCAACACTGAAGCTTTCTTT. This rearrangement joins TRBV4-1 to TRBJ1-1; possible D gene TRBD1, 5 bases. The V and J ends lost 1 base and 2 bases respectively, with 11 bases between them. The CDR3 has 15 residues. Germline V gene sequence: CDR1 MGHRA, CDR2 YSYEKL.

The CDR3 nucleotides read TGTGCCAGTAGTCTCCAGACTAGCGGGAGACCCAATGAGCAGTTCTTC. It specifies CASSLQTSGRPNEQFF. V and J are TRBV19 and TRBJ2-1; 12 bases are a match to TRBD2. V shed 5 bases, J shed 6 bases, and the junction held 8 bases outside the gene matches. Germline V gene sequence: CDR1 LNHDA, CDR2 SQIVND (reference sequence). The CDR3 loop spans 16 amino acids. Variable domain in full (rest from reference TRBV19 and TRBJ2-1): DGGITQSPKYLFRKEGQNVTLSCEQNLNHDAMYWYRQDPGQGLRLIYYSQIVNDFQKGDIAEGYSVSREKKESFPLTVTSAQKNPTAFYLCASSLQTSGRPNEQFFGPGTRLTVL.

The rearrangement links TRBV5-4 to TRBJ2-1, with a possible D match to TRBD1 (6 bases). V was clipped by 3 bases and J by 1 base, with 11 bases between them. Germline CDR1 reads SGHNT; CDR2 reads YYREEE (reference sequence). The CDR3 sequence is 15 residues long. This chain's CDR3 is CASSSAGTSYNEQFF. For the CDR3, the DNA is TGTGCCAGCAGCTCCGCAGGGACATCCTACAATGAGCAGTTCTTC.

This chain joins TRBV28 and TRBJ2-1, with 10 bases that match TRBD1. CDR3 length: 24 residues. The germline V gene encodes CDR1 MDHEN and CDR2 SYDVKM. V shed 2 bases, J shed 12 bases, and the junction held 37 bases outside the gene matches. The chain's CDR3 is CASSLSPGQGLQPGVEGGAGGQFF. DNA for the CDR3: TGTGCCAGCAGTTTAAGCCCGGGACAGGGGCTCCAGCCTGGGGTGGAGGGAGGGGCCGGAGGGCAGTTCTTC. Full variable domain (rest looked up from reference TRBV28 and TRBJ2-1): DVKVTQSSRYLVKRTGEKVFLECVQDMDHENMFWYRQDPGLGLRLIYFSYDVKMKEKGDIPEGYSVSREKKERFSLILESASTNQTSMYLCASSLSPGQGLQPGVEGGAGGQFFGPGTRLTVL.

This clone came up once. The rearrangement links TRBV28 to TRBJ1-4, with 9 bases matching TRBD1. This CDR3 has 13 amino acids. The germline V gene encodes CDR1 MDHEN and CDR2 SYDVKM. J gave up 8 bases and V 8 bases, and 6 bases lay outside the gene matches. The CDR3 nucleotides are TGTGCCAGCGCGTACAGGGGGCGCGAAAAACTGTTTTTT. It codes for CASAYRGREKLFF. Full variable domain (remainder filled in from reference TRBV28 and TRBJ1-4): DVKVTQSSRYLVKRTGEKVFLECVQDMDHENMFWYRQDPGLGLRLIYFSYDVKMKEKGDIPEGYSVSREKKERFSLILESASTNQTSMYLCASAYRGREKLFFGSGTQLSVL.

The genes are TRBV7-2 and TRBJ2-7; D is unresolved. The CDR3 totals 13 residues. CDR1 is SGHTA, CDR2 FQGNSA, per germline. V was cut by 1 base and J by 0 bases, with 4 bases left in between. The CDR3 region is CASSLEVSYEQYF. The CDR3 region has the DNA TGTGCCAGCAGCTTAGAGGTCTCCTACGAGCAGTACTTC.

The chain has TRBV5-5 and TRBJ2-5, with no clear D. Trimming pared 4 bases from V and 3 bases from J, leaving 13 bases between. Germline-derived CDR1 and CDR2 are SGHKS and YYEKEE (reference sequence). The CDR3 runs 14 residues. The CDR3 loop is CASSPLGEKETQYF. The CDR3 DNA reads as TGTGCCAGCAGCCCCCTAGGTGAAAAAGAGACCCAGTACTTC. Together with reference TRBV5-5 and TRBJ2-5, the CDR3 gives the full variable domain: DAGVTQSPTHLIKTRGQQVTLRCSPISGHKSVSWYQQVLGQGPQFIFQYYEKEERGRGNFPDRFSARQFPNYSSELNVNALLLGDSALYLCASSPLGEKETQYFGPGTRLLVL.

The chain has TRBV12-5 and TRBJ2-7; tentative D call: TRBD2 (5 bases). The CDR3 has 17 amino acids. The V gene lost 2 bases and the J gene lost 2 bases, with 19 bases spanning the gap. Per the germline V gene, CDR1 is LGHNT and CDR2 is FRNRAP. CDR3 DNA: TGTGCTAGTGGTTTGCCCCCCGGAAGGAGCGGTGCCTACGAGCAGTACTTC. This sequence encodes CASGLPPGRSGAYEQYF.

This chain links TRBV7-9 with TRBJ1-4; 9 nucleotides agree with TRBD1. Trimming took 5 bases from V and 8 from J; bases not matched to a gene: 6. This CDR3 spans 14 amino acids. Germline V gives CDR1 SEHNR, CDR2 FQNEAQ (reference sequence). The CDR3 loop reads CASSPTGGREKLFF. CDR3 coding DNA: TGTGCCAGCAGCCCGACAGGGGGTAGGGAAAAACTGTTTTTT.

The V call is TRBV6-1, the J call TRBJ2-1; 7 bases fit TRBD2. CDR3 length equals 14 residues. Trimming took 0 bases from V and 8 from J; bases not matched to a gene: 4. CDR1 and CDR2 (germline): MNHNS, SASEGT. CDR3 residues: CASSEAGGIDEQFF. The CDR3 DNA is TGTGCCAGCAGTGAAGCGGGAGGGATCGATGAGCAGTTCTTC.

The chain combines TRBV7-6 with TRBJ2-3, with 10 bases that match TRBD2. The length of the CDR3 is 15 residues. Germline V CDR1 and CDR2: SGHVS, FNYEAQ. Trimming took 5 bases from V and 2 from J; bases not matched to a gene: 4. The DNA for the CDR3 is TGTGCCAGCAGCCTGACTAGCGGGTACACAGATACGCAGTATTTT. It codes for CASSLTSGYTDTQYF.

V is TRBV5-1 and J is TRBJ1-3; a weak D match, TRBD1 (6 bases). Germline CDR1 SGHRS, CDR2 YFSETQ. CDR3 length: 17 amino acids. V dropped 0 bases and J dropped 0 bases, with 13 bases sitting between them. CDR3 amino acids: CASSLAQGPTSGNTIYF. The DNA for the CDR3 is TGCGCCAGCAGCTTGGCACAGGGCCCAACCTCTGGAAACACCATATATTTT.

This sequence joins TRBV5-1 and TRBJ1-1; D is ambiguous. CDR3 length: 13 amino acids. Trimming removed 3 bases at V and 3 bases at J, with 9 bases between. Germline loops: CDR1 SGHRS, CDR2 YFSETQ. CDR3 in DNA: TGCGCCAGCAGCTCGATGGGCTACACTGAAGCTTTCTTT. Translating gives CASSSMGYTEAFF.